The clone carrying this T cell receptor beta chain was seen a handful of times. Its antigen is unidentified. The authors ran a second PCR of about 6 to 11 cycles using a sample-barcoded 5' primer and a J-beta primer mix. TCRdb reprocessed the 5' RACE reads with MiXCR, giving one entry per CDR3 protein. Among 800,000 to 950,000 distinct CDR3 sequences listed, 25% to 30% were seen once. CDR3 length equals 13 residues. Germline V gene data show CDR1 as SQVTM and CDR2 as ANQGSEA. Losses at the gene ends were 3 bases for V and 4 bases for J; bases not matched to a gene: 4. The data belong to a study of blood T cells in healthy people across ages. Regarding the study as a whole: From one million sequenced T cells, diversity estimates were lower bounds.

The data were also submitted as part of a second study, on T cells of mothers and their children.

The sequence came from a woman aged 35 to 49 in good health. Sequencing used blood. J is TRBJ2-5 and V is TRBV29-1; TRBD1 agrees at 8 bases. The CDR3 DNA is TGCAGCGTTGAGGGCAGGGGGCGAGAGACCCAGTACTTC. Translation gives CSVEGRGRETQYF.